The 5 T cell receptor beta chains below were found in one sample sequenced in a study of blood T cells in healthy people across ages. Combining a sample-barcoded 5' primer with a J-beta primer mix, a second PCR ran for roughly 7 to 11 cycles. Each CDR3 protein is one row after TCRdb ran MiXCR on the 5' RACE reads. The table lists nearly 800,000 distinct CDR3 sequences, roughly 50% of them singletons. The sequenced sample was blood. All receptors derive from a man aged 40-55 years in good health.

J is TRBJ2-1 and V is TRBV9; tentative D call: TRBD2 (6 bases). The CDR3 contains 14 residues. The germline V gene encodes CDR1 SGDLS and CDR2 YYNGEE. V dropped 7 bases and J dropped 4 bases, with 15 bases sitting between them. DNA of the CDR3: TGTGCCAGCCGTAGACTAGTGGGATACAATGAGCAGTTCTTC. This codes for CASRRLVGYNEQFF.

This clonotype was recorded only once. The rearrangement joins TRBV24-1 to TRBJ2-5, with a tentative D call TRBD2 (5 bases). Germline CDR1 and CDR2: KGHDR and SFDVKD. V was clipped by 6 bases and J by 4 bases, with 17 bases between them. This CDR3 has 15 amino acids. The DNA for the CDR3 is TGTGCCACCAGTAACGGGCCCCTAGAGGGAGAGACCCAGTACTTC. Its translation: CATSNGPLEGETQYF.

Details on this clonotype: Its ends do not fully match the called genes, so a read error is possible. DNA for the CDR3: TGTGCCGGCAGCCAATTCGGTATGCTGTTTTTT. Amino acid sequence: CAGSQFGMLFF. The chain couples TRBV3-1 to TRBJ1-4; D remains unclear. The CDR3 runs 11 residues. Looked up from germline, CDR1 is LGHDT and CDR2 is YNNKEL (reference sequence).

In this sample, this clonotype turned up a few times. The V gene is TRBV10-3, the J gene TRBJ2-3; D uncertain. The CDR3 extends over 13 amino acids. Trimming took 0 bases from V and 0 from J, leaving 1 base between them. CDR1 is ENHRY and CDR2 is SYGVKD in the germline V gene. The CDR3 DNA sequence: TGTGCCATCAGTGAGTCAAGCACAGATACGCAGTATTTT. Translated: CAISESSTDTQYF.

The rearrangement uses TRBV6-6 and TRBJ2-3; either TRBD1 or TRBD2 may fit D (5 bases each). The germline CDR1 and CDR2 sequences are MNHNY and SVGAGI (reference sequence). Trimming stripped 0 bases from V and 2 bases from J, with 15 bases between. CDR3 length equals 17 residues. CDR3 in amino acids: CASSYSNRDGSTDTQYF. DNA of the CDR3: TGTGCCAGCAGTTACTCGAACCGGGACGGATCCACAGATACGCAGTATTTT.